This T cell receptor (beta chain) was sequenced for a study of blood T cells in healthy people across ages (dated by TCRdb to 2014 to 2015). For the wider study: Template switching captured roughly one uniquely barcoded TCR beta cDNA molecule per two T cells in model experiments. To track age-related changes in TCR beta repertoire diversity, the study relied on deep sequencing normalized with unique cDNA molecular identifiers. Four age groups were formed from the donors: young (average about 16 years), middle-aged (just under 40), aged (under 70) and long-lived (around 82). To avoid experimental bias, donors of different ages were randomly spread across the sequencing lanes. For two donors (one aged 18 to 30 and one aged 80 or older), the study analyzed two additional independent replicas of 1 million unique cDNA reads from the same blood draw.

For this clonotype: This receptor's antigen is unknown. The junction shows a germline mismatch at one end, possibly a read error.

Study-wide conclusions, independent of this receptor: A strong correlation was found between observed TCR beta diversity and the percentage of naive T cells measured by flow cytometry. The long-lived group showed more naive CD4+ T cells, fewer expanded clones and increased TCR diversity than the aged group, suggesting age selection. Observed TCR beta diversity per million T cells fell roughly linearly with age, and a significant reduction was already apparent by age about 38. Because profiling used bulk unsorted PBMCs, naive and antigen-experienced compartments could not be compared conclusively. Total diversity estimates from one million sequenced T cells were considered lower bounds and underestimates. Because the CMV infection status of the donors was unknown, age-related changes in expanded clonotypes may potentially have been confounded.

The CDR3 goes from the cysteine to the phenylalanine over 15 residues. Only the CDR3 region is kept as DNA, spanning 45 bases read in frame from base 1. Per the germline V gene, SGHRS is the CDR1 and YFSETQ is the CDR2. Library construction relied on 5' RACE. The run used an Illumina HiSeq 2500. The second PCR ran for roughly 7 to 11 cycles and used a J-beta primer mix along with a sample-barcoded 5' primer. Each TCR beta cDNA molecule received a unique molecular identifier from a template-switch 5' adaptor carrying 12 random nucleotides. At least 2.5 million CDR3-containing paired-end reads were obtained from each sample. First-strand cDNA was synthesized from all RNA with the Mint cDNA synthesis kit, primed by a TRBC-specific oligonucleotide. After uracil-DNA glycosylase treatment, a first 18-cycle PCR used universal primers M1SS and BC2_uni_R on all cDNA. The study's processing was this. Normalization of each sample was performed by random selection of 1 million high-quality reads, each carrying a distinct molecular identifier. Reads with shared molecular identifiers were discarded instead of being binned into consensus sequences. MiTCR, with a Q25 quality threshold and the strictest error-elimination algorithm, was used for CDR3 identification, clonotype clustering and error correction. A nonparametric unseen species model with Euler transformation was used to estimate a lower bound on total TCR beta diversity. TCRdb reran the public reads through fastp at Q25 and MiXCR, keeping productive beta chains. Identical CDR3 protein sequences are pooled into one entry, listed with their most common genes and DNA. TCRdb assigned the V and J calls; the authors' analysis was not used. Counted in this sample were some 1.5 million distinct CDR3 sequences; under 30% of them appeared once. The top ten hold about 8% of the sample.

The 39 donors, aged about 6 to 95 years, were systemically healthy Caucasian individuals from Russia. Roughly 10 milliliters of peripheral blood were collected from each donor into EDTA-treated Vacutainer tubes. PBMCs were isolated by Ficoll-Paque density-gradient centrifugation, with at least 6 million obtained per sample. Trizol reagent was used to extract total RNA from the PBMCs, yielding at least 5 micrograms per sample. The percentages of naive CD45RAhigh/CD27high T cells were determined by flow cytometry on a PBMC aliquot from every donor. Material: blood. The sequence came from a young woman in good health. The rearrangement combines TRBV5-1 with TRBJ2-2, and possibly TRBD1, on 6 matching bases. The nucleotides are TGCGCCGGCAGGGACACCGCAGGAAACACCGGGGAGCTGTTTTTT. This yields the protein CAGRDTAGNTGELFF.